One sample yielded the 5 T cell receptor beta chains listed below, sequenced in a study of T cells in Graves' hyperthyroidism and ophthalmopathy. The CDR3 regions of TCR beta were amplified from RNA transcripts. First-round RT-PCR of the TCR CDR3 relied on the HTBI primer set. In TCRdb, the multiplex PCR reads were re-called with MiXCR into one record per CDR3 protein. This table has around 520,000 distinct CDR3 sequences, over 13% appearing once. The sequenced material came from blood. The receptors derive from a woman between 18 and 30 years old with Graves' hyperthyroidism.

Ten or more counts support this clonotype. The rearrangement links TRBV20-1 to TRBJ1-2, with D possibly being TRBD1 (5 bases). The CDR3 consists of 11 residues. In germline, CDR1 is DFQATT, CDR2 SNEGSKA (reference sequence). V was pared by 6 bases and J by 4 bases, with 9 bases between. CDR3 DNA: TGCAGTGCCACGGGACCCTATGGCTACACCTTC. Encoded protein: CSATGPYGYTF.

A few counts support this clonotype. The V and J genes are TRBV20-1 and TRBJ1-1; possible D gene TRBD1, 6 bases. The germline V and J ends were trimmed by 3 bases and 5 bases, with 16 bases remaining between them. Germline V gene lookup returns CDR1 DFQATT and CDR2 SNEGSKA (reference sequence). This CDR3 spans 14 amino acids. As DNA, the CDR3 is TGCAGTGCTAGGGGGGCGGGCACGACTACTGAAGCTTTCTTT. As protein: CSARGAGTTTEAFF.

The chain carries TRBV14 and TRBJ2-1; unclear D gene. CDR1 is SGHDN and CDR2 is FVKESK in the germline V gene. Trimming removed 4 bases at V and 6 bases at J, with 19 bases between. The CDR3 spans 16 residues. CDR3 nucleotide sequence: TGTGCCAGCAGCCGGTTCGGTAGCCCACGTCTCAATGAGCAGTTCTTC. As protein: CASSRFGSPRLNEQFF. Full variable domain (outside the CDR3, taken from reference TRBV14 and TRBJ2-1): EAGVTQFPSHSVIEKGQTVTLRCDPISGHDNLYWYRRVMGKEIKFLLHFVKESKQDESGMPNNRFLAERTGGTYSTLKVQPAELEDSGVYFCASSRFGSPRLNEQFFGPGTRLTVL.

This clonotype was seen a single time. The V and J genes are TRBV7-9 and TRBJ2-3, with TRBD2 as a possible D gene (5 bases). The germline V gene encodes CDR1 SEHNR and CDR2 FQNEAQ (reference sequence). The CDR3 covers 13 residues. Trimming left V 5 bases short and J 6 bases short, with 12 bases between. CDR3 in amino acids: CASSRLSADTQYF. The CDR3 DNA follows: TGTGCCAGCAGCCGACTATCTGCTGATACGCAGTATTTT.

This clonotype was picked up many times. The chain uses TRBV2 and TRBJ2-3; D uncertain. V lost 7 bases and J 0 bases, leaving 17 bases between the germline ends. This CDR3 has 16 residues. From germline, CDR1 is SNHLY and CDR2 FYNNEI. DNA for the CDR3: TGTGCCAGCATCTCCTCAAGGGCGTCTAGCACAGATACGCAGTATTTT. Translation gives CASISSRASSTDTQYF.